The entry that follows covers one T cell receptor (beta chain) sequence. This sample was included in a study of blood T cell repertoires in COVID-19. Method: immunoSEQ multiplex PCR; TCRdb's copy keeps in-frame clones and lacks some. The sample includes about 320,000 clones, 85% of them seen just once. Individuals drawn from around 24 US areas were roughly 18 to 100 years old. This receptor was identified in a woman aged 25 to 45 who had been exposed to COVID-19. Sequenced: PBMCs or T cells enriched from blood (not recorded which).

CDR3 DNA: TGTGCCAGCAGTGGCAACAGGGGGGGTGACAATCAGCCCCAGCATTTT. It yields the protein CASSGNRGGDNQPQHF. The genes are TRBV6-1 and TRBJ1-5; 8 nucleotides align to TRBD1. Trimming took 4 bases from V and 3 from J; bases not matched to a gene: 8. CDR3 length: 16 residues. Germline V gene data show CDR1 as MNHNS and CDR2 as SASEGT.